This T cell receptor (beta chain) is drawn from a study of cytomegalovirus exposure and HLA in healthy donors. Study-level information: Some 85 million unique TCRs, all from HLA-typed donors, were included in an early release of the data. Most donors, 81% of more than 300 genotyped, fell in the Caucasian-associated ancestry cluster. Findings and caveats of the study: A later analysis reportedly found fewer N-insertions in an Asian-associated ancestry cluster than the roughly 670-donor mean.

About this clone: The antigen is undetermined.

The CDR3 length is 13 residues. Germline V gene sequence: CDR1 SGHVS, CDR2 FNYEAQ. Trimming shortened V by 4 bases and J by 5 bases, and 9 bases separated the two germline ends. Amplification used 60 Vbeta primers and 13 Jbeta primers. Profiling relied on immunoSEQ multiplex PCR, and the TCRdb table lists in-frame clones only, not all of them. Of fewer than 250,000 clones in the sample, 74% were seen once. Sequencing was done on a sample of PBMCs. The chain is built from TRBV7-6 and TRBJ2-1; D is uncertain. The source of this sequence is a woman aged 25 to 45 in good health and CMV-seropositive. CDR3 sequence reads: CASSSPINNEQFF. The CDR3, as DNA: TGTGCCAGCAGCTCCCCTATAAACAATGAGCAGTTCTTC.